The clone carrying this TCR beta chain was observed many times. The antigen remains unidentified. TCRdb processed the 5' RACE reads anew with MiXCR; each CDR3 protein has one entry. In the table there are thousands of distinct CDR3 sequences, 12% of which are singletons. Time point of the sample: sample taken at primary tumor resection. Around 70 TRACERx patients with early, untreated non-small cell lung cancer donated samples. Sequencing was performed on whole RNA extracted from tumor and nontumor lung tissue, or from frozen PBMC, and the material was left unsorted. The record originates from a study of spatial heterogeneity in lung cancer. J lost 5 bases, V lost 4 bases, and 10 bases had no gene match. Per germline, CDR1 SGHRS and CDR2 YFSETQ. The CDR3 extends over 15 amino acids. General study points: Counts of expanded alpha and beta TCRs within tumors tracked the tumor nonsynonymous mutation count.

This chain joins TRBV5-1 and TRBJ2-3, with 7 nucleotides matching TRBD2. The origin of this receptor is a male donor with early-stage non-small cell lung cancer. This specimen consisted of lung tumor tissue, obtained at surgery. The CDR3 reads CASSGEGTKQDTQYF. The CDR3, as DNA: TGCGCCAGCAGCGGCGAGGGGACTAAGCAAGATACGCAGTATTTT.